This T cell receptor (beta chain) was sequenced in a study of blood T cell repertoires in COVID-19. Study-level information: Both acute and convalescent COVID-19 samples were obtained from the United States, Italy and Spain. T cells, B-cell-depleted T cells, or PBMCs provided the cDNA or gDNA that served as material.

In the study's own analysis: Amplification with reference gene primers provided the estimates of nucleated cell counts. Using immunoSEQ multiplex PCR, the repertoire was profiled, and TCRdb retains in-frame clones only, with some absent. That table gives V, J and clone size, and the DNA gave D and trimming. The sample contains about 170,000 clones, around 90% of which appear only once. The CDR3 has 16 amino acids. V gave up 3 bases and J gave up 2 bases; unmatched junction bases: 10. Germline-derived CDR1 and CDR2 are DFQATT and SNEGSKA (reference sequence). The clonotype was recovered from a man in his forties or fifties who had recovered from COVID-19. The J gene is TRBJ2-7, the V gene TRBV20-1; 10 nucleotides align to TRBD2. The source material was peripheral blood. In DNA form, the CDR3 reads TGCAGTGCTAGTCGGGCTAGCGGGGGCCTCGCCTACGAGCAGTACTTC. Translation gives CSASRASGGLAYEQYF.